What follows are 19 T cell receptor beta chains derived from one specimen sequenced in a study of T cells in Graves' hyperthyroidism and ophthalmopathy. Regions amplified from RNA transcripts were the TCR beta CDR3 regions. Primed by the HTBI set, a first-round RT-PCR was run on the TCR CDR3. TCRdb re-called the multiplex PCR reads with MiXCR, one entry per CDR3 protein. The data hold 300,000 to 400,000 distinct CDR3 sequences, with under 20% observed a single time. Sequenced sample: blood. These TCRs come from a man aged 18 to 29 with Graves' ophthalmopathy.

This clonotype was counted many times. This chain uses TRBV5-1 with TRBJ1-1; D not resolved. The CDR3 is 15 residues long. The V and J ends lost 0 bases and 0 bases respectively, with 9 bases between them. Germline lookup yields CDR1 SGHRS and CDR2 YFSETQ. The CDR3 loop reads CASSLGEIMNTEAFF. CDR3 sequence (DNA): TGCGCCAGCAGCTTGGGGGAGATAATGAACACTGAAGCTTTCTTT.

This clonotype was observed many times. The V call is TRBV11-3, the J call TRBJ1-1, with unresolved D. The CDR3 loop spans 15 amino acids. Germline V gene data show CDR1 as SGHNT and CDR2 as YENEEA. V lost 3 bases, J lost 0 bases, and 11 bases lay in between. DNA for the CDR3: TGTGCCAGCAGCTTTGAGGACCGCCTGAACACTGAAGCTTTCTTT. It codes for CASSFEDRLNTEAFF.

This clonotype has at least ten counts. The V call is TRBV12-3 or TRBV12-4, the J call TRBJ2-7; D is perhaps TRBD2 (6 bases). This CDR3 contains 14 residues. V shed 3 bases and J shed 5 bases, with 14 bases lying between them. CDR3: CASSLVGGPHEQYF. The DNA of the CDR3 is TGTGCCAGCAGTTTGGTGGGGGGACCCCACGAGCAGTACTTC.

The CDR3 DNA reads as TGCGCCAGCAGCCAAGCAGGGTTGAGCACCGGGGAGCTGTTTTTT. Its protein product is CASSQAGLSTGELFF. The chain recombines TRBV4-1 with TRBJ2-2, with D perhaps TRBD1 (5 bases). The CDR3 spans 15 residues. Trimming removed 1 base at V and 4 bases at J, with 10 bases between. Germline CDR1 MGHRA, CDR2 YSYEKL.

This clonotype was observed many times. This chain links TRBV11-2 with TRBJ2-7; D call uncertain. The CDR3 runs 16 residues. CDR1 and CDR2 (germline): SGHAT, FQNNGV. With 3 bases removed from V and 0 bases from J, the gap between germline ends came to 15 bases. Here the CDR3 DNA reads TGTGCCAGCAGCTTGCCTCGAGACACTATCTCCTACGAGCAGTACTTC. It yields the protein CASSLPRDTISYEQYF.

Concerning this clonotype: As the CDR3 is not closed by the conserved phenylalanine or tryptophan, this likely results from a read error. This CDR3 is CASSSAGARTEAFL. The DNA of the CDR3 is TGTGCCAGCAGTTCAGCGGGTGCCCGCACTGAAGCTTTCCTT. This chain connects TRBV28 to TRBJ1-1; D not certain. Germline V gene lookup returns CDR1 MDHEN and CDR2 SYDVKM. There are 14 residues in the CDR3. The germline V and J ends were trimmed by 4 bases and 4 bases, with 13 bases remaining between them.

Only a few counts were recorded for this clonotype. A clone one base away is much larger, so this may be a read error. The J gene is TRBJ1-3, the V gene TRBV28, with unresolved D. The CDR3 runs 15 residues. Per germline, CDR1 MDHEN and CDR2 SYDVKM. V shed 9 bases and J shed 0 bases, with 15 bases lying between them. In DNA form, the CDR3 reads TGTGCCAGGAACCAGTCGGGAGTCTCTGGAAACACCATATATTTT. Amino acids: CARNQSGVSGNTIYF. Filled out from reference TRBV28 and TRBJ1-3, the complete variable domain reads DVKVTQSSRYLVKRTGEKVFLECVQDMDHENMFWYRQDPGLGLRLIYFSYDVKMKEKGDIPEGYSVSREKKERFSLILESASTNQTSMYLCARNQSGVSGNTIYFGEGSWLTVV.

This clonotype was found many times. The chain carries TRBV6-5 and TRBJ2-5; no clear D. The CDR3 spans 14 residues. The V gene's germline CDR1 is MNHEY and CDR2 SVGAGI. Between the trimmed V and J ends, which lost 0 bases and 2 bases, there was a span of 7 bases. The CDR3 region has the DNA TGTGCCAGCAGTTACTCGGCCAGACAAGAGACCCAGTACTTC. It encodes CASSYSARQETQYF.

This clonotype was seen at least ten times. The chain uses TRBV19 and TRBJ2-1; D is uncertain. The ends were cut back, 3 bases at V and 0 bases at J, with 9 bases in the middle. The CDR3 sequence is 15 residues long. In germline, CDR1 is LNHDA, CDR2 SQIVND (reference sequence). CDR3 protein: CASSMWGSSYNEQFF. For the CDR3, the DNA is TGTGCCAGTAGTATGTGGGGTAGCTCCTACAATGAGCAGTTCTTC.

The table lists this clonotype with a few counts. This sequence joins TRBV20-1 and TRBJ2-2; D not resolved. V shed 3 bases and J shed 0 bases, with 8 bases lying between them. The CDR3 length is 14 residues. The germline CDR1 and CDR2 sequences are DFQATT and SNEGSKA (reference sequence). The DNA for the CDR3 is TGCAGTGCTAGGGATGCTACGAACACCGGGGAGCTGTTTTTT. Protein: CSARDATNTGELFF.

The chain is built from TRBV6-5 and TRBJ2-1; the D gene is possibly TRBD1 (6 bases). The CDR3 runs to 14 residues. V was shortened by 2 bases and J by 6 bases, with 11 bases between the two germline ends. Germline V lookup: CDR1 MNHEY, CDR2 SVGAGI. CDR3 sequence: CASSYKEGGNEQFF. CDR3 DNA: TGTGCCAGCAGTTACAAGGAAGGGGGCAATGAGCAGTTCTTC.

This clonotype has at least ten counts. CDR3 DNA: TGCAGTGCTAGAGTCCCAGGGCCAGATACGCAGTATTTT. This gives the protein CSARVPGPDTQYF. The gene calls are TRBV20-1 and TRBJ2-3; D is perhaps TRBD1 (5 bases). This CDR3 region has 13 residues. Germline V gene data show CDR1 as DFQATT and CDR2 as SNEGSKA (reference sequence). With 1 base removed from V and 4 bases from J, the gap between germline ends came to 9 bases.

Ten or more counts support this clonotype. The chain carries TRBV5-1 and TRBJ2-7; weak D call: TRBD2 (5 bases). The V gene's germline CDR1 is SGHRS and CDR2 YFSETQ. Deletions cut 1 base from V and 2 bases from J, with 10 bases between. The CDR3 totals 14 residues. The CDR3 here is CASSLRVGTYEQYF. The CDR3 DNA is TGCGCCAGCAGCTTGCGGGTCGGGACCTACGAGCAGTACTTC.

This clonotype occurred many times. The J gene is TRBJ1-6, the V gene TRBV3-1; TRBD1 agrees at 8 bases. In germline, CDR1 is LGHDT, CDR2 YNNKEL (reference sequence). Germline trimming cut 1 base from V and 7 bases from J; bases unmatched to any gene: 9. This CDR3 region has 17 residues. CDR3 coding DNA: TGTGCCAGCAGCCAAGTTCTTGGGGACAGGATGAATTCACCCCTCCACTTT. Protein product: CASSQVLGDRMNSPLHF. Using reference TRBV3-1 and TRBJ1-6 for the parts outside the CDR3, the full variable domain is DTAVSQTPKYLVTQMGNDKSIKCEQNLGHDTMYWYKQDSKKFLKIMFSYNNKELIINETVPNRFSPKSPDKAHLNLHINSLELGDSAVYFCASSQVLGDRMNSPLHFGNGTRLTVT.

This clonotype was picked up many times. The V gene is TRBV7-8, the J gene TRBJ1-2; D gene uncertain. The germline V gene has CDR1 SGHVS and CDR2 FQNEAQ. The CDR3 loop spans 13 amino acids. V was shortened by 1 base and J by 12 bases, with 15 bases between the two germline ends. This chain's CDR3 is CASSLGVEDVDTF. The CDR3 bases are TGTGCCAGCAGCTTAGGGGTGGAGGACGTGGACACCTTC.

This clonotype was picked up a small number of times. The chain combines TRBV7-2 with TRBJ2-7; D remains unclear. The V and J ends lost 5 bases and 3 bases respectively, with 11 bases between them. CDR1 and CDR2 from the germline V gene are SGHTA and FQGNSA. The CDR3 has 13 amino acids. The CDR3 loop reads CASSPRRLYEQYF. The CDR3 DNA reads as TGTGCCAGCAGCCCGAGGCGACTCTACGAGCAGTACTTC.

In this sample, this clonotype turned up many times. The rearrangement links TRBV5-5 to TRBJ2-5; no clear D. V was cut by 0 bases and J by 11 bases, with 20 bases left in between. The CDR3 consists of 15 residues. CDR1 is SGHKS, CDR2 YYEKEE, per germline (reference sequence). This chain's CDR3 is CASSLGPGVADVQYF. CDR3 nucleotide sequence: TGTGCCAGCAGCTTGGGCCCGGGCGTCGCAGACGTTCAGTACTTC.

This clonotype has just a few counts. This chain joins TRBV10-2 and TRBJ1-5; D is perhaps TRBD1 (6 bases). V lost 3 bases, J lost 0 bases, and 18 bases lay in between. The CDR3 consists of 18 residues. Germline loops: CDR1 WSHSY, CDR2 SAAADI. The CDR3 sequence: CASSDGQGWTDSNQPQHF. The CDR3 DNA is TGCGCCAGCAGTGACGGTCAGGGGTGGACGGATAGCAATCAGCCCCAGCATTTT.

This clonotype was seen at least ten times. This rearrangement joins TRBV5-6 to TRBJ2-7; D is possibly TRBD1 or TRBD2 (5 bases each). Trimming shortened V by 2 bases and J by 0 bases, and 12 bases separated the two germline ends. The CDR3 is 15 amino acids. CDR1 is SGHDT and CDR2 is YYEEEE in the germline V gene. The DNA of the CDR3 is TGTGCCAGCAGCTTTGGATCAGGGAGCTCCTACGAGCAGTACTTC. Its protein is CASSFGSGSSYEQYF.